The 20 T cell receptor beta chains below all came from one sample that was sequenced in a study of radiotherapy plus CTLA-4 blockade in lung cancer. Clones were sequenced by immunoSEQ multiplex PCR, and TCRdb holds only the in-frame ones, with some missing. The data contain 35,000 to 50,000 clones, 70% to 75% of them singletons. The sample consisted of peripheral blood, taken from a patient treated with radiotherapy plus ipilimumab. These receptors originate from a human donor with non-small cell lung cancer who had a complete response to radiotherapy plus ipilimumab.

The rearrangement joins TRBV6-6 to TRBJ2-7; 8 positions match TRBD2. Germline V lookup: CDR1 MNHNY, CDR2 SVGAGI (reference sequence). The CDR3 totals 14 residues. Trimming took 2 bases from V and 7 from J; bases not matched to a gene: 7. The CDR3 loop is CASSYGGGTEEQYF. CDR3 in DNA: TGTGCCAGCAGTTACGGCGGGGGGACGGAGGAGCAGTACTTC.

This clone was recorded once. The chain recombines TRBV7-2 with TRBJ2-7; possible D gene TRBD1, 6 bases. The CDR3 totals 13 residues. Germline CDR1 reads SGHTA; CDR2 reads FQGNSA. Trimming stripped 1 base from V and 4 bases from J, with 8 bases between. CDR3: CASSLGQDYEQYF. CDR3 bases: TGTGCCAGCAGCTTAGGACAGGATTACGAGCAGTACTTC.

This clone occurred once. V is TRBV27 and J is TRBJ2-4; a possible D gene is TRBD1 (6 bases). The CDR3 is made up of 15 amino acids. With 4 bases removed from V and 8 bases from J, the gap between germline ends came to 18 bases. Germline-derived CDR1 and CDR2 are MNHEY and SMNVEV (reference sequence). The CDR3: CASSSLDSKRDIQYF. The DNA for the CDR3 is TGTGCCAGCAGTTCCCTGGACAGCAAGAGGGACATTCAGTACTTC.

The V gene is TRBV7-9, the J gene TRBJ1-6; tentative D call: TRBD1 (5 bases). V lost 1 base, J lost 7 bases, and 8 bases lay in between. The V gene's germline CDR1 is SEHNR and CDR2 FQNEAQ (reference sequence). The CDR3 spans 14 residues. This chain's CDR3 is CASSLGGLNSPLHF. CDR3 DNA: TGTGCCAGCAGCTTAGGGGGCCTCAATTCACCCCTCCACTTT.

The genes are TRBV28 and TRBJ1-3; D gene uncertain. Germline-derived CDR1 and CDR2 are MDHEN and SYDVKM. V gave up 7 bases and J gave up 0 bases, with 13 bases separating them. The CDR3 covers 15 residues. CDR3 sequence: CASTQVQNSGNTIYF. CDR3 bases: TGTGCCAGCACTCAAGTGCAGAACTCTGGAAACACCATATATTTT.

This clone showed up just a few times. The chain combines TRBV7-9 with TRBJ1-1; D not certain. CDR3 length: 12 residues. The V gene lost 3 bases and the J gene lost 1 base, with 3 bases spanning the gap. CDR1 is SEHNR, CDR2 FQNEAQ, per germline (reference sequence). This CDR3 is CASSFKNTEAFF. The CDR3 region has the DNA TGTGCCAGCAGCTTTAAGAACACTGAAGCTTTCTTT.

The genes are TRBV27 and TRBJ1-2; a possible D gene is TRBD1 (5 bases). Trimming removed 0 bases at V and 2 bases at J, with 13 bases between. The V gene's germline CDR1 is MNHEY and CDR2 SMNVEV (reference sequence). The CDR3 runs to 16 residues. CDR3 residues: CASSLSGALPNYGYTF. In DNA, the CDR3 is TGTGCCAGCAGTTTATCAGGGGCCCTTCCCAACTATGGCTACACCTTC.

This clone was detected a few times. The genes are TRBV9 and TRBJ2-3; no reliable D call. The CDR3 spans 14 residues. The ends were cut back, 0 bases at V and 0 bases at J, with 5 bases in the middle. The germline V gene has CDR1 SGDLS and CDR2 YYNGEE. The CDR3 nucleotides read TGTGCCAGCAGCGTAGTCGGGAGCACAGATACGCAGTATTTT. Its translation: CASSVVGSTDTQYF.

The V and J genes are TRBV5-5 and TRBJ1-3; 8 bases are shared with TRBD1. The ends lost 4 bases at V and 1 base at J; junction bases unmatched: 7. CDR3 length equals 16 residues. Germline CDR1 reads SGHKS; CDR2 reads YYEKEE (reference sequence). The CDR3 bases are TGTGCCAGCAGCCGAAGCCAGGGGGCGTCTGGAAACACCATATATTTT. Translating it yields CASSRSQGASGNTIYF.

The sample holds one count of this clone. This chain connects TRBV7-2 to TRBJ2-1; maybe TRBD2 (5 bases). The CDR3 extends over 14 amino acids. Germline CDR1 reads SGHTA; CDR2 reads FQGNSA. Deletions cut 0 bases from V and 9 bases from J, with 12 bases between. CDR3 sequence reads: CASSLALAGGEQFF. DNA for the CDR3: TGTGCCAGCAGCTTAGCGCTGGCAGGAGGTGAGCAGTTCTTC.

This clone was counted only a few times. This rearrangement joins TRBV6-1 to TRBJ2-7; D possibly corresponds to TRBD1 (5 bases). The V gene's germline CDR1 is MNHNS and CDR2 SASEGT. V gave up 7 bases and J gave up 3 bases, with 10 bases separating them. The length of the CDR3 is 12 residues. CDR3 sequence reads: CASKTVDYEQYF. The DNA of the CDR3 is TGTGCCAGCAAGACAGTGGACTACGAGCAGTACTTC.

Only a few counts were recorded for this clone. J is TRBJ1-5 and V is TRBV19; 9 nucleotides line up with TRBD1. The V gene end was trimmed by 2 bases and the J gene end by 7 bases; junction bases not matched to a gene: 3. This CDR3 has 14 residues. Looked up from germline, CDR1 is LNHDA and CDR2 is SQIVND (reference sequence). This chain's CDR3 is CASSIRTGEQPQHF. Here the CDR3 DNA reads TGTGCCAGTAGTATAAGGACAGGGGAGCAGCCCCAGCATTTT.

The J gene is TRBJ1-3, the V gene TRBV6-5, with a tentative D call TRBD1 (5 bases). CDR1 is MNHEY and CDR2 is SVGAGI in the germline V gene. Trimming removed 0 bases at V and 6 bases at J, with 15 bases between. This CDR3 contains 16 residues. The CDR3 nucleotides read TGTGCCAGCAGTTACTCAGCTCGACGGGGGGTAAACACCATATATTTT. Protein product: CASSYSARRGVNTIYF.

The chain joins TRBV18 to TRBJ2-5; the D is unclear. From germline, CDR1 is KGHSH and CDR2 LQKENI. Trimming pared 2 bases from V and 0 bases from J, leaving 7 bases between. The CDR3 covers 14 residues. CDR3 amino acids: CASSPWPNQETQYF. The CDR3, as DNA: TGTGCCAGCTCACCATGGCCCAACCAAGAGACCCAGTACTTC.

This chain joins TRBV6-5 and TRBJ2-7; D unresolved. In germline, CDR1 is MNHEY, CDR2 SVGAGI. V lost 5 bases, J lost 3 bases, and 8 bases lay in between. The CDR3 covers 12 residues. This chain's CDR3 is CASSQTGYEQYF. CDR3 DNA: TGTGCCAGCAGTCAAACGGGCTACGAGCAGTACTTC.

Only a few counts were recorded for this clone. The chain couples TRBV16 to TRBJ2-5, with unresolved D. The CDR3 is 14 amino acids. V was shortened by 0 bases and J by 1 base, with 6 bases between the two germline ends. Germline CDR1 and CDR2: KGHSY and FQNENV. CDR3 nucleotide sequence: TGTGCCAGCAGCCAATCAACTCCCCAAGAGACCCAGTACTTC. Residues: CASSQSTPQETQYF.

The V and J genes are TRBV19 and TRBJ1-5; no firm D call. Trimming pared 1 base from V and 4 bases from J, leaving 5 bases between. The CDR3 runs 13 residues. Germline values: CDR1 LNHDA, CDR2 SQIVND (reference sequence). The CDR3 DNA reads TGTGCCAGTAGTATAGCTGCGAATCAGCCCCAGCATTTT. This codes for CASSIAANQPQHF.

This chain uses TRBV19 with TRBJ2-1; 9 bases fit TRBD2. Looked up from germline, CDR1 is LNHDA and CDR2 is SQIVND (reference sequence). The CDR3 has 15 amino acids. The trim removed 1 base at V and 9 bases at J, leaving 7 bases unmatched. CDR3 sequence: CASSIGSGRGIEQFF. For the CDR3, the DNA is TGTGCCAGTAGTATAGGTAGCGGGAGAGGGATTGAGCAGTTCTTC.

Only a few counts were recorded for this clone. The V gene is TRBV5-1, the J gene TRBJ2-3, with D uncertain. Germline-derived CDR1 and CDR2 are SGHRS and YFSETQ. The CDR3 has 14 amino acids. V gave up 1 base and J gave up 3 bases, with 9 bases separating them. In DNA, the CDR3 is TGCGCCAGCAGCTTGTGGGCACCAACAGATACGCAGTATTTT. Translation gives CASSLWAPTDTQYF.

The CDR3 loop reads CASSLLSLAGTSYEQYF. The CDR3 region has the DNA TGTGCCAGCAGTTTATTGTCGTTGGCAGGTACTTCCTACGAGCAGTACTTC. This chain connects TRBV28 to TRBJ2-7; D ambiguous. CDR1 is MDHEN, CDR2 SYDVKM, per germline. CDR3 length equals 17 residues. Trimming pared 1 base from V and 1 base from J, leaving 17 bases between.